This T cell receptor (beta chain) is drawn from a study of CD8 T cells in Susac syndrome (dated by TCRdb to the late 2010s). With regard to the full study: Among the sequenced Susac syndrome patients, about 6 had clinically active disease and about eight were in clinical remission. At the time of blood withdrawal, Susac syndrome patients were either therapy-naive, taking corticosteroids (with some also receiving IVIg), or on IVIg alone. Repertoire sequencing was used to test whether CD8+ T cell activation and differentiation in Susac syndrome was antigen driven. The paper as a whole reports these results and caveats: In patients with Susac syndrome, the CD4+ T cell repertoire showed no detectable clonal expansion. The number of individuals in the TCR sequencing and HLA analysis was recognized as being relatively small.

A word on this clonotype: Its antigen has not been determined. The sample holds no much larger clone one base away, and base qualities are not on file.

RNA was extracted with the RNeasy kit and 0.5 to 1 ug was reverse transcribed using random hexamers. TCR beta CDR3 regions were amplified with the immunoSEQ multiplex PCR assay covering 54 Vbeta and 13 Jbeta segments. PCR amplification bias was corrected by using a synthetic template baseline for primer optimization and computational correction. In the original analysis: Reads were assigned to V, D and J genes according to IMGT and analyzed in immunoSEQ Analyzer, with only productive sequences retained. To calculate clonality, Shannon entropy was normalized by log2 of the number of productive unique sequences and then subtracted from one. For each patient and control, public and private clones were evaluated within the 100 most prevalent clones. A clone was defined as Susac-specific if it was absent from the healthy and MS cohorts, from over 1,000 published viral clones and from other ImmuneACCESS disease sequences. TCRdb reanalyzed the raw reads on its own, using fastp at Q25 for trimming and MiXCR for clone calling, and kept in-frame beta chains. Rows are combined by CDR3 protein, so each entry shows the most common genes and DNA. The V and J calls and clone size are TCRdb's, not the authors'. In all, the sample holds 140,000 or so distinct CDR3 sequences, and under 97% of those were seen once. The ten most abundant clones make up about 0.08% of the sample.

V ends up 9 bases short and J 4 bases short, with an unmatched junction base count of 0. CDR1 SNHLY and CDR2 FYNNEI were looked up in the germline V gene. Counted from cysteine to phenylalanine, this CDR3 has 12 amino acids. Solely the CDR3 DNA is kept, with 36 bases framed from the first base. Peripheral blood CD8+ and CD4+ T cells from healthy donors, Susac syndrome patients and multiple sclerosis patients were profiled using high-throughput TCR beta sequencing. Recently defined diagnostic criteria for definite or probable disease were met by the Susac syndrome patients. Bulk CD8+ and CD4+ T cells were purified by magnetic negative isolation, whereas CD8+ TEMRA cells were enriched by FACS. Blood was drawn into EDTA tubes, processed within 24 hours, and PBMCs were isolated by density gradient centrifugation. PBMCs intended for TCR sequencing were cryopreserved in liquid nitrogen and thawed later in a water bath at 37 degrees C. The sorted or isolated CD4+, CD8+ and CD8+ TEMRA cells had a purity of 90% or higher.

The chain uses TRBV2 and TRBJ2-7, and 13 junctional nucleotides match TRBD2. The TCR comes from a human donor with Susac syndrome. Sequenced input: CD4+ T cells from PBMCs. CDR3 region: CARGLAGYEQYF. The nucleotide sequence is TGTGCCAGGGGACTAGCGGGGTACGAGCAGTACTTC.